This passage covers 20 T cell receptor beta chains from one sample sequenced in a study of technical replicates of blood from a handful of donors. TCRdb's table, derived via immunoSEQ multiplex PCR, lists solely in-frame clones and lacks some. The table shows roughly 57,000 clones, with about 95% occurring only once. The source material was PBMCs. All receptors derive from a human donor in good health. Some clones in this sample may be carry-over from other donors' samples.

The V call is TRBV2, the J call TRBJ2-3, with TRBD1 matching 10 bases. Germline values: CDR1 SNHLY, CDR2 FYNNEI. With V trimmed by 7 bases and J by 4 bases, 11 bases remained unmatched. The CDR3 spans 16 residues. CDR3 DNA: TGTGCCAGCATTCGACAGGGGGCCTTTTTTCCAGATACGCAGTATTTT. This codes for CASIRQGAFFPDTQYF.

The V and J genes are TRBV6-6 and TRBJ2-1; 12 bases agree with TRBD2. The CDR3 loop spans 15 amino acids. Trimming cost V 6 bases and J 6 bases; bases outside gene matches: 6. Germline V lookup: CDR1 MNHNY, CDR2 SVGAGI (reference sequence). CDR3 DNA: TGTGCCAGCAGGCAGACTAGCGGGAGAGGCAATGAGCAGTTCTTC. Its protein is CASRQTSGRGNEQFF.

V usage is TRBV11-2 and J usage is TRBJ2-7, with D possibly TRBD2 on 7 matching bases. Looked up from germline, CDR1 is SGHAT and CDR2 is FQNNGV. The CDR3 length is 18 residues. Trimming shortened V by 4 bases and J by 2 bases, and 24 bases separated the two germline ends. The CDR3 region is CASSSWGGLLLKTYEQYF. The DNA of the CDR3 is TGTGCCAGCAGCTCCTGGGGGGGCCTTCTCCTGAAGACCTACGAGCAGTACTTC.

This clone was seen just once. The chain recombines TRBV18 with TRBJ2-1; 15 nucleotides align to TRBD2. Germline loops: CDR1 KGHSH, CDR2 LQKENI. This CDR3 region has 15 residues. V was pared by 5 bases and J by 12 bases, with 8 bases of the junction left unmatched. This chain's CDR3 is CASSSGTSGRSRQFF. In nucleotides, the CDR3 is TGTGCCAGCTCATCGGGGACTAGCGGGAGGTCTAGGCAGTTCTTC.

V usage is TRBV19 and J usage is TRBJ2-4; D might be TRBD1 (5 bases). Trimming pared 8 bases from V and 2 bases from J, leaving 13 bases between. The germline gives CDR1 LNHDA, CDR2 SQIVND (reference sequence). The CDR3 spans 14 residues. CDR3 in amino acids: CASGIQGSKNIQYF. CDR3 coding DNA: TGTGCCAGTGGAATTCAGGGTTCCAAAAACATTCAGTACTTC.

This rearrangement joins TRBV9 to TRBJ1-4; 7 bases map to TRBD1. Germline CDR1 SGDLS, CDR2 YYNGEE. The CDR3 spans 16 residues. V shed 4 bases, J shed 8 bases, and the junction held 14 bases outside the gene matches. The CDR3, as DNA: TGTGCCAGCAGCCCCGGGGACAGCCGGTGGCAGGAAAAACTGTTTTTT. Its translation: CASSPGDSRWQEKLFF.

The V gene is TRBV7-2, the J gene TRBJ1-6; 9 nucleotides align to TRBD1. The CDR3 has 16 residues. J lost 10 bases, V lost 5 bases, and 12 bases had no gene match. Germline loops: CDR1 SGHTA, CDR2 FQGNSA. DNA for the CDR3: TGTGCCAGCAGCACCTACCCGGGACAGGGTACCTCACCCCTCCACTTT. Protein: CASSTYPGQGTSPLHF.

J is TRBJ1-2 and V is TRBV6-5; no firm D call. The V gene's germline CDR1 is MNHEY and CDR2 SVGAGI. This CDR3 is built from 12 residues. Between the trimmed V and J ends, which lost 8 bases and 4 bases, there was a span of 11 bases. The CDR3 here is CASGGRGYGYTF. The DNA for the CDR3 is TGTGCCAGCGGTGGTCGAGGCTATGGCTACACCTTC.

The chain is built from TRBV15 and TRBJ1-1; TRBD1 aligns across 10 bases. Unmatched junction bases numbered 10, after V lost 5 bases and J lost 7 bases. The germline CDR1 and CDR2 sequences are LNHNV and YYDKDF (reference sequence). The CDR3 has 15 residues. CDR3 residues: CATSGLGQGQIEAFF. Here the CDR3 DNA reads TGTGCCACCAGCGGCCTGGGACAGGGGCAAATTGAAGCTTTCTTT.

The rearrangement uses TRBV7-2 and TRBJ1-1, with D unclear. Germline V CDR1 and CDR2: SGHTA, FQGNSA. Trimming shortened V by 2 bases and J by 1 base, and 5 bases separated the two germline ends. This CDR3 spans 13 amino acids. CDR3 loop: CASSLMRNTEAFF. CDR3 nucleotide sequence: TGTGCCAGCAGCTTAATGAGGAACACTGAAGCTTTCTTT.

The J gene is TRBJ1-2, the V gene TRBV19, with D maybe TRBD1 (6 bases). V was pared by 5 bases and J by 7 bases, with 17 bases between. In germline, CDR1 is LNHDA, CDR2 SQIVND (reference sequence). The CDR3 sequence is 14 residues long. CDR3 region: CASSPPGDVLGYTF. CDR3 DNA sequence: TGTGCCAGTAGTCCACCAGGGGACGTACTTGGCTACACCTTC.

The J gene is TRBJ1-1, the V gene TRBV7-6; 9 positions match TRBD1. Per germline, CDR1 SGHVS and CDR2 FNYEAQ. The CDR3 is made up of 14 amino acids. V lost 5 bases and J lost 5; bases outside the gene matches: 6. CDR3 DNA sequence: TGTGCCAGCAGCCCGGGGGACAGGGTAACTGAAGCTTTCTTT. This translates into CASSPGDRVTEAFF.

This rearrangement joins TRBV5-6 to TRBJ1-2; D gene ambiguous. The CDR3 loop spans 12 amino acids. V was trimmed by 2 bases and J by 8 bases, leaving 10 bases between them. Per germline, CDR1 SGHDT and CDR2 YYEEEE. The CDR3, as DNA: TGTGCCAGCAGCTTTGGTAGGGAGGGCTACACCTTC. Amino acid sequence: CASSFGREGYTF. The variable domain in full, with the rest retrieved from reference TRBV5-6 and TRBJ1-2, is DAGVTQSPTHLIKTRGQQVTLRCSPKSGHDTVSWYQQALGQGPQFIFQYYEEEERQRGNFPDRFSGHQFPNYSSELNVNALLLGDSALYLCASSFGREGYTFGSGTRLTVV.

This sequence joins TRBV5-1 and TRBJ2-7, with 9 positions matching TRBD2. CDR3 size: 16 residues. The V gene's germline CDR1 is SGHRS and CDR2 YFSETQ. V lost 5 bases to trimming and J lost 2 bases; unmatched junction nucleotides: 11. The CDR3 region has the DNA TGCGCCAGCAGTTCTCTTTCTAGCGGGGACGCCTACGAGCAGTACTTC. Its translation: CASSSLSSGDAYEQYF.

In DNA, the CDR3 is TGCGCCAGCAGCCAAGTCCTAGCGGGAGCTTCCCACGAGCAGTACTTC. Protein: CASSQVLAGASHEQYF. The chain is built from TRBV4-1 and TRBJ2-7; 10 nucleotides agree with TRBD2. Germline CDR1 is MGHRA and CDR2 is YSYEKL. The CDR3 length is 16 residues. Losses at the gene ends were 1 base for V and 5 bases for J; bases not matched to a gene: 8.

V usage is TRBV7-9 and J usage is TRBJ2-4; weak D call: TRBD1 (6 bases). Trimming left V 1 base short and J 3 bases short, with 13 bases between. This CDR3 contains 16 residues. Germline V gives CDR1 SEHNR, CDR2 FQNEAQ (reference sequence). The CDR3 DNA reads as TGTGCCAGCAGCTTAGGGCAGGGGTGGAGCAAAAACATTCAGTACTTC. It specifies CASSLGQGWSKNIQYF.

The table lists this clone with a few counts. This chain joins TRBV5-1 and TRBJ2-1; 8 positions agree with TRBD1. This CDR3 comprises 13 residues. V was pared by 0 bases and J by 7 bases, with 0 bases of the junction left unmatched. Germline values: CDR1 SGHRS, CDR2 YFSETQ. CDR3 sequence (DNA): TGCGCCAGCAGCTTGGACAGGGGGAATGAGCAGTTCTTC. Its protein is CASSLDRGNEQFF. The full variable domain, in which reference TRBV5-1 and TRBJ2-1 provide the parts outside the CDR3, is KAGVTQTPRYLIKTRGQQVTLSCSPISGHRSVSWYQQTPGQGLQFLFEYFSETQRNKGNFPGRFSGRQFSNSRSEMNVSTLELGDSALYLCASSLDRGNEQFFGPGTRLTVL.

This chain connects TRBV11-3 to TRBJ2-5, with 7 bases that match TRBD2. Losses at the gene ends were 3 bases for V and 2 bases for J; bases not matched to a gene: 6. Germline-derived CDR1 and CDR2 are SGHNT and YENEEA. The CDR3 spans 15 residues. Here the CDR3 reads CASSFAGGIQETQYF. The CDR3 nucleotides read TGTGCCAGCAGCTTCGCCGGGGGGATTCAAGAGACCCAGTACTTC.

V and J are TRBV9 and TRBJ1-2, with 10 bases matching TRBD1. The CDR3 covers 12 residues. Losses at the gene ends were 7 bases for V and 8 bases for J; bases not matched to a gene: 5. The germline CDR1 and CDR2 sequences are SGDLS and YYNGEE. The CDR3 DNA is TGTGCCAGCGGGGGACAGGGGATCGGCTACACCTTC. Residues: CASGGQGIGYTF.

V usage is TRBV5-1 and J usage is TRBJ2-3; 8 bases are a match to TRBD2. V shed 3 bases and J 2 bases; nucleotides not matched to a gene: 5. CDR1 is SGHRS and CDR2 is YFSETQ in the germline V gene. There are 15 residues in the CDR3. The CDR3, as DNA: TGCGCCAGCAGCTGGCGAGCGGGGGCCACAGATACGCAGTATTTT. It specifies CASSWRAGATDTQYF.